Shown below are 24 T cell receptor beta chains from a single sample sequenced in a study of identical twins. TCRdb processed the 5' RACE reads anew with MiXCR; each CDR3 protein has one entry. The repertoire consists of hundreds of thousands of distinct CDR3 sequences, with around 12% occurring once and the leading ten covering about 1.5%. Another study also made use of these data, one on yellow fever vaccine responses in identical twins.

Source material: PBMCs. The receptors stem from a woman aged 18-30 years in good health.

This chain links TRBV29-1 with TRBJ2-7; 7 positions agree with TRBD1. Trimming cost V 3 bases and J 4 bases; bases outside gene matches: 12. The CDR3 covers 15 residues. From germline, CDR1 is SQVTM and CDR2 ANQGSEA. The CDR3 spells CSVEGTETSEYEQYF. The CDR3 DNA is TGCAGCGTTGAGGGGACAGAAACTTCAGAATACGAGCAGTACTTC.

Ten or more counts support this clonotype. The junction does not match germline at one end; this may be a read error. The rearrangement joins TRBV5-1 to TRBJ1-1, with a possible D match to TRBD1 (6 bases). CDR3 length equals 15 residues. Germline V lookup: CDR1 SGHRS, CDR2 YFSETQ. CDR3 in amino acids: CASSFGGLMNTEAFF. The CDR3 coding sequence is TGTGCCAGCAGTTTCGGGGGCCTGATGAACACTGAAGCTTTCTTT.

This clonotype was found many times. The CDR3 DNA is TGTGCCAGCATGTGGACAGGTCAAGGGACCCAGTACTTC. This encodes CASMWTGQGTQYF. V usage is TRBV21-1 and J usage is TRBJ2-5; TRBD1, as called in the table, went unchecked against the DNA. TRBV21-1 represents a pseudogene. The CDR3 runs 13 residues.

In its sample, this clonotype was seen once. The V and J genes are TRBV7-2 and TRBJ2-7; D is possibly TRBD2 (5 bases). This CDR3 has 13 amino acids. V was shortened by 1 base and J by 4 bases, with 8 bases between the two germline ends. CDR1 and CDR2 (germline): SGHTA, FQGNSA. CDR3: CASSLVEGYEQYV. CDR3 coding DNA: TGTGCCAGCAGCTTAGTCGAGGGTTACGAGCAGTACGTC.

This clonotype appeared once. The chain uses TRBV4-1 and TRBJ1-2, with 8 bases identical to TRBD1. Looked up from germline, CDR1 is MGHRA and CDR2 is YSYEKL. CDR3 length: 16 residues. Trimming cost V 0 bases and J 4 bases; bases outside gene matches: 7. CDR3 bases: TGCGCCAGCAGCCAAGAGTTGGGACAGGCCCTCTATGGCTACACCTTC. It translates to CASSQELGQALYGYTF.

The sample holds many counts of this clonotype. This sequence joins TRBV6-2 or TRBV6-3 and TRBJ1-2, with D maybe TRBD1 (5 bases). This CDR3 region has 12 residues. Germline CDR1 MNHEY, CDR2 SVGEGT. The V end lost 5 bases, the J end lost 8 bases, and 12 bases lay between the germline ends. CDR3 loop: CASSPGTLGYTF. The CDR3 region has the DNA TGTGCCAGCAGTCCCGGGACCTTGGGCTACACCTTC.

This clonotype was counted only a few times. The CDR3: CSARGGGTASYEQYF. CDR3 bases: TGCAGTGCTAGGGGAGGGGGGACAGCCTCCTACGAGCAGTACTTC. The V gene is TRBV20-1, the J gene TRBJ2-7; the D call may be TRBD1 or TRBD2 (7 bases each). The CDR3 consists of 15 residues. Germline V gene data show CDR1 as DFQATT and CDR2 as SNEGSKA (reference sequence). Trimming cost V 3 bases and J 0 bases, with 15 bases left between them.

This clonotype was picked up many times. This chain uses TRBV27 with TRBJ1-4; D not certain. The CDR3 consists of 13 residues. Trimming shortened V by 8 bases and J by 6 bases, and 13 bases separated the two germline ends. The germline V gene encodes CDR1 MNHEY and CDR2 SMNVEV (reference sequence). The CDR3 loop is CASPPSSHEKLFF. The CDR3 nucleotides read TGTGCCAGCCCCCCGTCCAGCCATGAAAAACTGTTTTTT. Supplemented by reference TRBV27 and TRBJ1-4, the full variable domain reads EAQVTQNPRYLITVTGKKLTVTCSQNMNHEYMSWYRQDPGLGLRQIYYSMNVEVTDKGDVPEGYKVSRKEKRNFPLILESPSPNQTSLYFCASPPSSHEKLFFGSGTQLSVL.

This clonotype was seen repeatedly, ten times or more. The chain couples TRBV29-1 to TRBJ2-1, with no clear D. Germline V gene lookup returns CDR1 SQVTM and CDR2 ANQGSEA. This CDR3 has 11 amino acids. V was clipped by 6 bases and J by 8 bases, with 11 bases between them. This chain's CDR3 is CSVPAFDEQFF. The CDR3 nucleotides are TGCAGCGTCCCCGCATTTGATGAGCAGTTCTTC.

The chain is built from TRBV15 and TRBJ2-1; D ambiguous. Trimming took 4 bases from V and 0 from J, leaving 10 bases between them. The V gene's germline CDR1 is LNHNV and CDR2 YYDKDF (reference sequence). The length of the CDR3 is 15 residues. The CDR3 bases are TGTGCCACCAGCACAGACCGGAGCTCCTACAATGAGCAGTTCTTC. Its protein is CATSTDRSSYNEQFF.

The J gene is TRBJ2-7, the V gene TRBV29-1; a weak D match, TRBD1 (6 bases). This CDR3 has 14 residues. Trimming shortened V by 3 bases and J by 2 bases, and 14 bases separated the two germline ends. From germline, CDR1 is SQVTM and CDR2 ANQGSEA. CDR3 amino acids: CSVDPGERAYEQYV. CDR3 DNA: TGCAGCGTTGATCCAGGGGAGAGGGCCTACGAGCAGTACGTC.

This clonotype occurred a few times. The genes are TRBV7-2 and TRBJ2-5, with D perhaps TRBD1 (7 bases). Germline V gives CDR1 SGHTA, CDR2 FQGNSA. The ends were cut back, 3 bases at V and 3 bases at J, with 17 bases in the middle. The CDR3 spans 16 residues. The CDR3 DNA follows: TGTGCCAGCAGCTTGCAGGGGGGAGGCTCAAAAGAGACCCAGTACTTC. Amino acids: CASSLQGGGSKETQYF.

Many counts were recorded for this clonotype. The V gene is TRBV20-1, the J gene TRBJ1-1; D gene uncertain. Deletions cut 4 bases from V and 4 bases from J, with 7 bases between. CDR1 DFQATT and CDR2 SNEGSKA come from the germline V gene (reference sequence). The CDR3 is 11 residues long. CDR3 protein: CSAKTSTEAFF. CDR3 sequence (DNA): TGCAGTGCTAAGACTAGCACTGAAGCTTTCTTT.

This chain connects TRBV2 to TRBJ2-1; D ambiguous. The CDR3 loop spans 18 amino acids. In germline, CDR1 is SNHLY, CDR2 FYNNEI. V gave up 6 bases and J gave up 0 bases, with 21 bases separating them. CDR3 in DNA: TGTGCCAGCAGCCTGGCCGGGCTCGCTGGCGTCTCCTACAATGAGCAGTTCTTC. Amino acids: CASSLAGLAGVSYNEQFF.

This clonotype was recorded a few times. The chain recombines TRBV27 with TRBJ2-5; 7 bases fit TRBD2. The CDR3 has 15 amino acids. Germline loops: CDR1 MNHEY, CDR2 SMNVEV (reference sequence). Trimming cost V 6 bases and J 5 bases; bases outside gene matches: 12. CDR3 protein: CASRLSGSGRETQYF. In DNA, the CDR3 is TGTGCCAGCAGACTATCCGGTAGCGGGCGGGAGACCCAGTACTTC.

Ten or more counts support this clonotype. This chain connects TRBV9 to TRBJ1-2; 10 bases are a match to TRBD1. The CDR3 consists of 14 residues. Trimming removed 5 bases from V and 8 bases from J; junction bases left unmatched: 9. The V gene's germline CDR1 is SGDLS and CDR2 YYNGEE. CDR3 coding DNA: TGTGCCAGCAGAAATGGACAGGGGGGAGGAGGCTACACCTTC. It is translated as CASRNGQGGGGYTF.

This clonotype was recorded at least ten times. The chain has TRBV12-3 or TRBV12-4 and TRBJ2-3; 10 bases map to TRBD1. The CDR3 extends over 16 amino acids. The junction had 9 bases not matched to a gene; V was cut back by 5 bases and J by 4 bases. This chain's CDR3 is CASSPGDRGTPDTQYF. Written as DNA, the CDR3 is TGTGCCAGCAGTCCGGGGGACAGGGGCACACCAGATACGCAGTATTTT.

This clonotype was seen only a few times. The V call is TRBV20-1, the J call TRBJ2-3, with D possibly TRBD1 on 6 matching bases. CDR3 length: 16 amino acids. CDR1 is DFQATT and CDR2 is SNEGSKA in the germline V gene (reference sequence). Between the trimmed V and J ends, which lost 0 bases and 1 base, there was a span of 14 bases. CDR3 sequence (DNA): TGCAGTGCTAGAGATAGTGGGGGCGCGGGCACAGATACGCAGTATTTT. Translating gives CSARDSGGAGTDTQYF.

This clonotype was detected a few times. The chain links TRBV2 to TRBJ2-3; TRBD2 matches 8 bases. Germline CDR1 SNHLY, CDR2 FYNNEI. The CDR3 is 17 residues long. Unmatched junction bases numbered 7, after V lost 0 bases and J lost 2 bases. The CDR3 nucleotides are TGTGCCAGCAGTGAAGCGGGTGCGGGGGGCCCCACAGATACGCAGTATTTT. The encoded protein is CASSEAGAGGPTDTQYF. Full variable domain (outside the CDR3, taken from reference TRBV2 and TRBJ2-3): EPEVTQTPSHQVTQMGQEVILRCVPISNHLYFYWYRQILGQKVEFLVSFYNNEISEKSEIFDDQFSVERPDGSNFTLKIRSTKLEDSAMYFCASSEAGAGGPTDTQYFGPGTRLTVL.

The table lists this clonotype with many counts. The rearrangement links TRBV28 to TRBJ2-1; 10 bases fit TRBD1. Losses at the gene ends were 5 bases for V and 4 bases for J; bases not matched to a gene: 11. Germline V gene lookup returns CDR1 MDHEN and CDR2 SYDVKM. This CDR3 is built from 17 residues. The CDR3 DNA is TGTGCCAGCAGTGGAAGACAGGGGGCCGGTGGGTACAATGAGCAGTTCTTC. Its translation: CASSGRQGAGGYNEQFF.

The rearrangement links TRBV5-1 to TRBJ2-1, with D perhaps matching TRBD2 (6 bases). CDR1 is SGHRS, CDR2 YFSETQ, per germline. The ends were cut back, 4 bases at V and 2 bases at J, with 13 bases in the middle. CDR3 length equals 15 residues. CDR3 in amino acids: CASSPYGLTYNEQFF. For the CDR3, the DNA is TGCGCCAGCAGCCCCTATGGACTAACCTACAATGAGCAGTTCTTC.

This chain's CDR3 is CASSPRGASGVYQETQYF. The CDR3 coding sequence is TGTGCCAGCAGCCCTCGGGGAGCCAGCGGGGTATACCAAGAGACCCAGTACTTC. This sequence joins TRBV11-1 and TRBJ2-5, with TRBD2 identical over 7 bases. CDR1 is SGHAT, CDR2 FQDESV, per germline (reference sequence). The CDR3 extends over 18 amino acids. V gave up 5 bases and J gave up 0 bases; unmatched junction bases: 15.

DNA of the CDR3: TGTGCCAGCAGCTTAACGCGTGGTAGCGCTGAAGCTTTCTTT. Amino acids: CASSLTRGSAEAFF. This chain connects TRBV7-2 to TRBJ1-1; D remains unclear. CDR3 length equals 14 residues. Deletions cut 2 bases from V and 6 bases from J, with 13 bases between. Germline V gene sequence: CDR1 SGHTA, CDR2 FQGNSA.

This clonotype has a count of ten or more. The chain couples TRBV29-1 to TRBJ2-7; TRBD2 aligns across 7 bases. Germline V gene data show CDR1 as SQVTM and CDR2 as ANQGSEA. V shed 4 bases, J shed 9 bases, and the junction held 12 bases outside the gene matches. CDR3 length: 13 residues. CDR3 nucleotide sequence: TGCAGCGTTGGGGCCACAAGCGGGAAGGGGCAGTACTTC. Protein: CSVGATSGKGQYF.